The rows below give T cell receptor beta chains drawn from one sample of a study of regulatory T cells in long-lasting Graves disease. TCRdb used MiXCR to reprocess the multiplex PCR reads, holding one entry per CDR3 protein. Among about 440,000 distinct CDR3 sequences listed, over 15% were seen once. The sample was also reused in another study, on T cells in Graves' hyperthyroidism and ophthalmopathy.

The sample was peripheral blood mononuclear cells (PBMCs), taken at new diagnosis, from a patient treated with antithyroid drugs. The receptor source for this set is a woman aged 30 to 39 with Graves disease. Each CDR3 is given with its conserved first and last residue. A D gene is named only where the DNA matches it firmly. Size values are once, few and many counts, or a class for expanded clones, and some rows have none.

d_call clone_size cdr3_length j_call v_call cdr3_nt cdr3_aa
NA many 14 TRBJ2-1 TRBV5-1 TGTGCCAGCAGCTTAACGGGCTCCTACAATGAGCAGTTCTTC CASSLTGSYNEQFF
NA NA 13 TRBJ2-3 TRBV7-6 TGTGCCAGCAGCTTAGGTTTGCTGGAGGCGCAGTATTTT CASSLGLLEAQYF
NA NA 13 TRBJ1-4 TRBV27 TGTGCCAGCAGCTATGCAACTAATGAAAAACTGTTTTTT CASSYATNEKLFF
NA NA 11 TRBJ2-3 TRBV20-1 TGCAGTGCCCTTCTGGGAGATACGCAGTATTTT CSALLGDTQYF
NA few 11 TRBJ2-1 TRBV5-1 TGTGCCAGCAGCTTCAACAATGAGCTGTTCTTC CASSFNNELFF
NA many 14 TRBJ2-7 TRBV2 TGTGCCAGCAGTGAACGGAGTGGGGACTACGAGCAGTACTTC CASSERSGDYEQYF
TRBD2 NA 15 TRBJ2-1 TRBV9 TGTGCCAGCAGCGTAGGCACTAGCGGGCACAATGAGCAGTTCTTC CASSVGTSGHNEQFF
NA many 14 TRBJ1-3 TRBV10-3 TGTGCCATCAGTGACGGACTCTCTGGAAACACCATATATTTT CAISDGLSGNTIYF
NA NA 14 TRBJ1-5 TRBV10-3 TGTGCCATCAGTGCGACAGGAGGCAATCAGCCCCAGCATTTT CAISATGGNQPQHF
NA many 16 TRBJ2-3 TRBV28 TGTGCCAGCAGCGACCCCCGGGGACCCGGCACAGATACGCAGTATTTT CASSDPRGPGTDTQYF
TRBD2 NA 14 TRBJ2-1 TRBV19 TGTGCCAGTAGTTTCGGGGGGGAGTCGAATGAGCAGTTCTTC CASSFGGESNEQFF
TRBD1 many 14 TRBJ1-4 TRBV28 TGTGCCAGCAGTTTTTGGGACAGTAATGAAAAACTGTTTTTT CASSFWDSNEKLFF
TRBD2 few 15 TRBJ2-1 TRBV13 TGTGCCAGCTTTTACAGCGGGAGTTCCTACAATGAGCAGTTCTTC CASFYSGSSYNEQFF
TRBD2 many 15 TRBJ2-1 TRBV6-2/TRBV6-3 TGTGCCAGCAGATTACTAGCGGGACTTTACAATGAGCAGTTCTTC CASRLLAGLYNEQFF
NA many 15 TRBJ2-7 TRBV27 TGTGCCAGCAGTACCGGGACACCAAGCTCCTACGAGCAGTACTTC CASSTGTPSSYEQYF
TRBD1 many 16 TRBJ2-7 TRBV12-3/TRBV12-4 TGTGCCAGCAGTTTGGGCCCTACAGGGGGTGGGTACGAGCAGTACTTC CASSLGPTGGGYEQYF
NA once 12 TRBJ2-1 TRBV7-6 TGTGCCAGCAGCTTATTTAAAAATGAGCAGTTCTTC CASSLFKNEQFF
TRBD2 many 18 TRBJ2-3 TRBV15 TGTGCCACCAGCCCATTCGGCGGGAGTAGGTCTAGCACAGATACGCAGTATTTT CATSPFGGSRSSTDTQYF
NA many 20 TRBJ1-5 TRBV6-2/TRBV6-3 TGTGCCAGCAGTTACGCAGGGGCCTTGACTCTTAGTAGCAGCAATCAGCCCCAGCATTTT CASSYAGALTLSSSNQPQHF
NA NA 15 TRBJ1-3 TRBV30 TGTGCCTGGAGTGTGCAGCCGGGACTTTTGAACACCATATATTTT CAWSVQPGLLNTIYF
NA NA 14 TRBJ1-4 TRBV20-1 TGCAGTGCTAGTCTGCCAGGGAGTCATGAAAAACTGTTTTTT CSASLPGSHEKLFF
NA NA 15 TRBJ1-2 TRBV4-2 TGTGCCAGCAGCCGAAGTCTGGGGAACAACTATGGCTACACCTTC CASSRSLGNNYGYTF
NA many 16 TRBJ2-7 TRBV27 TGTGCCAGCAGTTCCCGATCAGGGGAATCCTCCTACGAGCAGTACTTC CASSSRSGESSYEQYF
NA NA 20 TRBJ2-1 TRBV7-2 TGTGCCAGCAGCTTGGAAATTGGAGCCAGGGGATATGGCTCCTACAATGAGCAGTTCTTC CASSLEIGARGYGSYNEQFF
NA many 11 TRBJ2-1 TRBV28 TGTGCCAGCCTAGGGGAACGGGAGCAGTTCTTC CASLGEREQFF
NA many 14 TRBJ1-1 TRBV12-3/TRBV12-4 TGTGCCAGCAGTTTTACGGGGGCGACCACTGAAGCTTTCTTT CASSFTGATTEAFF
NA many 11 TRBJ2-1 TRBV7-2 TGTGCCAGCAGCTTAGGCCAGGTGCAGTTCTTC CASSLGQVQFF
NA many 14 TRBJ2-7 TRBV24-1 TGTGCCACCAGTGGGTACAGGGAGCCCTACGAGCAGTACTTC CATSGYREPYEQYF
NA NA 16 TRBJ2-2 TRBV28 TGTGCCAGCAGCTTAGGGGTTTCGGCGAACACCGGGGAGCTGTTTTTT CASSLGVSANTGELFF
TRBD1 few 16 TRBJ1-5 TRBV7-9 TGTGCCAGCAGCTTAGACGGGACAGGGTATAATCAGCCCCAGCATTTT CASSLDGTGYNQPQHF
NA many 15 TRBJ2-7 TRBV6-1 TGTGCCACCACTCAAACCGGGACTGGCAGCTACGAGCAGTACTTC CATTQTGTGSYEQYF
NA many 12 TRBJ2-7 TRBV20-1 TGCAGTGCACCAGAAACAGGGCCCGAGCAGTACTTC CSAPETGPEQYF
NA NA 15 TRBJ1-1 TRBV6-4 TGTGCCAGCAGTGACTCGTATGCTGCGAACACTGAAGCTTTCTTT CASSDSYAANTEAFF
NA many 13 TRBJ2-5 TRBV28 TGTGCCAGCAGGCCCGGACAAGGCGAGACCCAGTACTTC CASRPGQGETQYF
NA few 14 TRBJ1-1 TRBV27 TGTGCCAGCAGTGCCCCCGGTGGGGGCGGTGAAGCTTTCTTT CASSAPGGGGEAFF
TRBD2 NA 16 TRBJ2-5 TRBV7-9 TGTGCCAGCAGCAAACCGGGACTAGCGGGCGAAGAGACCCGGTACTTC CASSKPGLAGEETRYF
TRBD1 many 13 TRBJ1-1 TRBV6-1 TGTGCCAGCATTGGACAGGGGAACACTGAAGCTTTCTTT CASIGQGNTEAFF
NA many 20 TRBJ1-6 TRBV27 TGTGCCAGCAGTTCCCGTCGGGGGCTGGGTTATCAGGCCTATAATTCACCCCTCCACTTT CASSSRRGLGYQAYNSPLHF
TRBD1 NA 16 TRBJ1-1 TRBV7-9 TGTGCCAGCAGTACCGGGACAGGGATCGGGAACACTGAAGCTTTCTTT CASSTGTGIGNTEAFF